This T cell receptor beta chain was observed in a study of T-cell reconstitution after alpha-beta-depleted transplantation in children. The CDR3 totals 14 residues. Trimming stripped 5 bases from V and 12 bases from J, with 17 bases between. Unique molecular identifiers were incorporated into the prepared TCRbeta library. TCRdb ran MiXCR on the PCR reads and lists one entry per CDR3 protein. The data show 450,000 to 600,000 distinct CDR3 sequences, with around 16% seen just once and 3% to 4% held by the top ten. J is TRBJ1-6 and V is TRBV12-3 or TRBV12-4; D is possibly TRBD1 (5 bases). This TCR derives from a human donor who donated a stem cell graft to a child with acute lymphoblastic leukemia. Here the sequenced sample was PBMCs from the stem cell graft donor, taken from the stem cell graft. CDR3 loop: CASSLRQGLQPLHF. As DNA, the CDR3 is TGTGCCAGCAGTCTCCGGCAGGGCCTCCAACCCCTCCACTTT.